Listed here are 7 T cell receptor beta chains from one sample, sequenced in a study of cytotoxic CD8 clonotypes in ibrutinib-treated CLL. Only in-frame clones appear in the TCRdb table, and some are missing; sequencing was by immunoSEQ multiplex PCR. The sample has around 70,000 clones, approximately 90% seen once. The sequences come from PBMCs, collected after 12 months of ibrutinib treatment. All receptors come from a human donor with chronic lymphocytic leukemia.

V usage is TRBV6-5 and J usage is TRBJ1-1, with 8 bases identical to TRBD1. V dropped 5 bases and J dropped 6; count of bases not matched to a gene: 8. Germline V gives CDR1 MNHEY, CDR2 SVGAGI. This CDR3 has 14 residues. In nucleotides, the CDR3 is TGTGCCAGCAGTACTGACAGGGGATCGGCTGAAGCTTTCTTT. Protein sequence: CASSTDRGSAEAFF.

The chain carries TRBV5-5 and TRBJ1-2; 8 bases map to TRBD1. This CDR3 spans 14 amino acids. The J segment lost 4 bases and the V segment lost 1 base, leaving 3 bases of the junction unmatched. Germline V gives CDR1 SGHKS, CDR2 YYEKEE (reference sequence). DNA of the CDR3: TGTGCCAGCAGCTTGCAAGGGACAGGCTATGGCTACACCTTC. It codes for CASSLQGTGYGYTF. The whole variable domain, remainder taken from reference TRBV5-5 and TRBJ1-2, is DAGVTQSPTHLIKTRGQQVTLRCSPISGHKSVSWYQQVLGQGPQFIFQYYEKEERGRGNFPDRFSARQFPNYSSELNVNALLLGDSALYLCASSLQGTGYGYTFGSGTRLTVV.

The J gene is TRBJ1-2, the V gene TRBV2; perhaps TRBD1 as D (5 bases). V was cut by 3 bases and J by 5 bases, with 13 bases left in between. Germline values: CDR1 SNHLY, CDR2 FYNNEI. The CDR3 is made up of 14 amino acids. The CDR3 nucleotides are TGTGCCAGCAGTGACAGGGTCTCAGGGTATGGCTACACCTTC. Its translation is CASSDRVSGYGYTF. Based on the CDR3 plus reference TRBV2 and TRBJ1-2, the full variable domain is EPEVTQTPSHQVTQMGQEVILRCVPISNHLYFYWYRQILGQKVEFLVSFYNNEISEKSEIFDDQFSVERPDGSNFTLKIRSTKLEDSAMYFCASSDRVSGYGYTFGSGTRLTVV.

The chain carries TRBV6-6 and TRBJ2-2; D is unresolved. V was shortened by 6 bases and J by 4 bases, with 12 bases between the two germline ends. CDR3 length: 14 amino acids. Germline CDR1 reads MNHNY; CDR2 reads SVGAGI (reference sequence). For the CDR3, the DNA is TGTGCCAGCAGCCTGATTAGCAGCACCGGGGAGCTGTTTTTT. It yields the protein CASSLISSTGELFF.

The chain joins TRBV4-1 to TRBJ2-1; 8 nucleotides align to TRBD2. Germline lookup yields CDR1 MGHRA and CDR2 YSYEKL. This CDR3 contains 16 residues. V was clipped by 0 bases and J by 6 bases; unmatched bases: 7. CDR3 sequence (DNA): TGCGCCAGCAGCCAAGATTCCCAGCGGGAGCTCAATGAGCAGTTCTTC. Amino acids: CASSQDSQRELNEQFF.

This chain links TRBV2 with TRBJ2-7; D gene ambiguous. V lost 6 bases, J lost 3 bases, and 12 bases lay in between. Per the germline V gene, CDR1 is SNHLY and CDR2 is FYNNEI. The CDR3 is 13 residues long. The DNA for the CDR3 is TGTGCCAGCAGGACCCCTCGAAGCTACGAGCAGTACTTC. Its protein is CASRTPRSYEQYF.

Only one count was recorded for this clone. This chain uses TRBV10-3 with TRBJ2-7; 14 bases agree with TRBD2. V shed 4 bases and J 2 bases; nucleotides not matched to a gene: 4. The length of the CDR3 is 16 residues. The V gene's germline CDR1 is ENHRY and CDR2 SYGVKD. The CDR3 spells CAISVGLAGEPYEQYF. The DNA of the CDR3 is TGTGCCATCAGTGTGGGACTAGCGGGAGAGCCCTACGAGCAGTACTTC.